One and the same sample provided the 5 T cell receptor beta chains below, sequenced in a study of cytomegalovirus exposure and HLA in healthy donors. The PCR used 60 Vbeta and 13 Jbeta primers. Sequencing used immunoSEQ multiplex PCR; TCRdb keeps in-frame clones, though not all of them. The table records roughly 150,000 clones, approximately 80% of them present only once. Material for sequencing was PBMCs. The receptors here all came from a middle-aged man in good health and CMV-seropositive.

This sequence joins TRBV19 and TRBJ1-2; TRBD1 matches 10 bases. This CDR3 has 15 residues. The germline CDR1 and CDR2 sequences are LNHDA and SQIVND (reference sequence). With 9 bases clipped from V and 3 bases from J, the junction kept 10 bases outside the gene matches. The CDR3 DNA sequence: TGTGCCAGCGGGACAGGGGTGGCATTTTACTATGGCTACACCTTC. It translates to CASGTGVAFYYGYTF. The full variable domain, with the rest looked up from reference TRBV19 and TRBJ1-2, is DGGITQSPKYLFRKEGQNVTLSCEQNLNHDAMYWYRQDPGQGLRLIYYSQIVNDFQKGDIAEGYSVSREKKESFPLTVTSAQKNPTAFYLCASGTGVAFYYGYTFGSGTRLTVV.

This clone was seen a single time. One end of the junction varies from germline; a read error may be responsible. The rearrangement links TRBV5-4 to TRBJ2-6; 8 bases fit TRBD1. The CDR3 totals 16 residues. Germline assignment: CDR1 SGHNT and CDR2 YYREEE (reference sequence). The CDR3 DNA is TGTGCCAGCCTGACAGGGGCCTCGTCTGGGGCCAACGGCCTGACTTTC. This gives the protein CASLTGASSGANGLTF.

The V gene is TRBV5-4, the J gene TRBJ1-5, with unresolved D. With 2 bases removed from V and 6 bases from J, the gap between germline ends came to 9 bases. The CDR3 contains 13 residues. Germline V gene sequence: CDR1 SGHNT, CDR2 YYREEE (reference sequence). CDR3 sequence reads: CASSLEGAQPQHF. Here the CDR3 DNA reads TGTGCCAGCAGCTTAGAAGGAGCTCAGCCCCAGCATTTT.

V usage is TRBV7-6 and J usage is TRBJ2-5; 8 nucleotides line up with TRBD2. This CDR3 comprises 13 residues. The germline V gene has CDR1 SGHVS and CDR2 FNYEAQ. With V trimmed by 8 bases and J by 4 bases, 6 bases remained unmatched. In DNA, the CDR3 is TGTGCCAGCGGCTGGAGCGGGAGAGAGACCCAGTACTTC. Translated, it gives CASGWSGRETQYF.

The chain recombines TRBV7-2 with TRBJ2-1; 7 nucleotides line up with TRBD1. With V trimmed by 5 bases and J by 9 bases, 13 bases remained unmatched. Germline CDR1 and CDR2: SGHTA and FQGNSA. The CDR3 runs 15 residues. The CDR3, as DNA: TGTGCCAGCAGCCCCAGGGGGTCTCCGAGGGGTGAGCAGTTCTTC. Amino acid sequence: CASSPRGSPRGEQFF.